This TCR beta chain was identified during a study of cytomegalovirus exposure and HLA in healthy donors. Findings and limits, study-wide: A missense variant in DCLRE1C was later tied to TCR beta V- and J-gene trimming.

Comments on this clone: Its antigen is unknown.

Healthy bone marrow donors made up the cohort. Both 60 Vbeta primers and 13 Jbeta primers went into the PCR. Libraries were prepared by immunoSEQ multiplex PCR; TCRdb keeps only in-frame clonotypes and omits some of them. In the table there are 120,000 to 150,000 clones, roughly 77% of which are singletons. The TCR comes from a middle-aged man in good health and CMV-seronegative. Sequencing was performed on PBMCs.

The DNA for the CDR3 is TGTGCCACCAGCAGGGGACCCGGGGGCGAGCAGTACTTC. Protein sequence: CATSRGPGGEQYF. This sequence joins TRBV15 and TRBJ2-7, with D possibly being TRBD2 (6 bases). The CDR3 has 13 residues. Germline CDR1 is LNHNV and CDR2 is YYDKDF (reference sequence). Trimming pared 3 bases from V and 6 bases from J, leaving 12 bases between.